This entry lists 17 T cell receptor beta chains sequenced from one sample in a study of blood T cell repertoires in COVID-19. Profiling relied on immunoSEQ multiplex PCR, and the TCRdb table lists in-frame clones only, not all of them. Of about 210,000 clones listed, almost 90% were seen once; the top ten hold more than 1.4%. Sample: peripheral blood. These receptors originate from a man younger than 35 with active or convalescent COVID-19.

The V gene is TRBV18, the J gene TRBJ2-7, with 7 positions matching TRBD2. Trimming cost V 5 bases and J 3 bases; bases outside gene matches: 10. The V gene's germline CDR1 is KGHSH and CDR2 LQKENI. This CDR3 contains 15 residues. The CDR3 nucleotides are TGTGCCAGCTCAACCAGGGAGGGAGCCCTCTACGAGCAGTACTTC. Translating it yields CASSTREGALYEQYF.

The chain links TRBV19 to TRBJ2-1, with 8 bases that match TRBD2. Trimming cost V 6 bases and J 7 bases; bases outside gene matches: 8. CDR1 and CDR2 from the germline V gene are LNHDA and SQIVND (reference sequence). The CDR3 has 14 residues. This CDR3 reads CASSKAGVLNEQFF. CDR3 nucleotide sequence: TGTGCCAGTAGCAAAGCGGGAGTACTAAATGAGCAGTTCTTC.

The V gene is TRBV28, the J gene TRBJ1-5; unclear D gene. Trimming cost V 7 bases and J 4 bases, with 11 bases left between them. Germline V gene lookup returns CDR1 MDHEN and CDR2 SYDVKM. This CDR3 is 13 amino acids long. The DNA for the CDR3 is TGTGCCAGCACCCCGTCCCCTAATCAGCCCCAGCATTTT. Translating it yields CASTPSPNQPQHF. Full variable domain (outside the CDR3, taken from reference TRBV28 and TRBJ1-5): DVKVTQSSRYLVKRTGEKVFLECVQDMDHENMFWYRQDPGLGLRLIYFSYDVKMKEKGDIPEGYSVSREKKERFSLILESASTNQTSMYLCASTPSPNQPQHFGDGTRLSIL.

The genes are TRBV9 and TRBJ2-6; the D is unclear. Trimming cost V 7 bases and J 0 bases, with 11 bases left between them. There are 15 residues in the CDR3. Germline V gives CDR1 SGDLS, CDR2 YYNGEE. The DNA for the CDR3 is TGTGCCAGCGAACCCTCCGGCTCTGGGGCCAACGTCCTGACTTTC. Encoded protein: CASEPSGSGANVLTF. Together with reference TRBV9 and TRBJ2-6, the CDR3 gives the full variable domain: DSGVTQTPKHLITATGQRVTLRCSPRSGDLSVYWYQQSLDQGLQFLIQYYNGEERAKGNILERFSAQQFPDLHSELNLSSLELGDSALYFCASEPSGSGANVLTFGAGSRLTVL.

The chain uses TRBV30 and TRBJ1-2; D is undetermined. Trimming removed 1 base from V and 8 bases from J, with 14 bases in between. Germline V lookup: CDR1 GTSNPN, CDR2 SVGIG (reference sequence). CDR3 length: 13 amino acids. The CDR3 sequence: CAWSGRELWGYTF. In DNA, the CDR3 is TGTGCCTGGAGTGGGAGGGAATTGTGGGGCTACACCTTC.

The V and J genes are TRBV27 and TRBJ2-2; tentative D call: TRBD2 (6 bases). CDR3 size: 15 residues. Germline CDR1 MNHEY, CDR2 SMNVEV (reference sequence). Trimming stripped 6 bases from V and 4 bases from J, with 15 bases between. The CDR3: CASSLSGGITGELFF. Written as DNA, the CDR3 is TGTGCCAGCAGCCTTAGCGGTGGGATCACCGGGGAGCTGTTTTTT.

This clone was seen a few times. The chain joins TRBV25-1 to TRBJ2-5; D possibly corresponds to TRBD2 (5 bases). CDR3 length equals 13 residues. Germline CDR1 reads MGHDK; CDR2 reads SYGVNS. The V end was cut by 3 bases, the J end by 3 bases, with 8 bases between. The CDR3 DNA reads TGTGCCAGCAGTGACGGAGGCAAAGAGACCCAGTACTTC. It specifies CASSDGGKETQYF. The whole variable domain, remainder taken from reference TRBV25-1 and TRBJ2-5, is EADIYQTPRYLVIGTGKKITLECSQTMGHDKMYWYQQDPGMELHLIHYSYGVNSTEKGDLSSESTVSRIRTEHFPLTLESARPSHTSQYLCASSDGGKETQYFGPGTRLLVL.

This sequence joins TRBV3-1 (or the pseudogene TRBV3-2) and TRBJ2-2; D not resolved. Germline loops: CDR1 LGHDT, CDR2 YNNKEL (reference sequence). Trimming removed 1 base from V and 8 bases from J, with 20 bases in between. The CDR3 totals 17 residues. The CDR3 region has the DNA TGTGCCAGCAGCCAAGTCAGGCTCCAAACCGGTCCAGGGGAGCTGTTTTTT. Amino acids: CASSQVRLQTGPGELFF.

This chain joins TRBV13 and TRBJ1-1, with D unclear. Trimming left V 0 bases short and J 1 base short, with 9 bases between. The CDR3 has 15 residues. CDR1 and CDR2 (germline): PRHDT, FYEKMQ (reference sequence). The CDR3 is CASSLGGQTNTEAFF. The CDR3 DNA sequence: TGTGCCAGCAGCTTAGGTGGGCAGACGAACACTGAAGCTTTCTTT.

As to this clone: The same CDR3 can be traced to other DNA sequences in this sample. The chain uses TRBV5-6 and TRBJ1-5, with D possibly matching TRBD1 (6 bases). V was pared by 3 bases and J by 4 bases, with 11 bases between. CDR3 length equals 14 residues. In germline, CDR1 is SGHDT, CDR2 YYEEEE. The CDR3 nucleotides read TGTGCCAGCAGCTACGGACAGCCTAATCAGCCCCAGCATTTT. This translates into CASSYGQPNQPQHF. The full variable domain, rest sourced from reference TRBV5-6 and TRBJ1-5, is DAGVTQSPTHLIKTRGQQVTLRCSPKSGHDTVSWYQQALGQGPQFIFQYYEEEERQRGNFPDRFSGHQFPNYSSELNVNALLLGDSALYLCASSYGQPNQPQHFGDGTRLSIL.

The genes are TRBV5-4 and TRBJ2-1; 10 bases agree with TRBD1. Germline assignment: CDR1 SGHNT and CDR2 YYREEE (reference sequence). The CDR3 extends over 15 amino acids. J lost 2 bases, V lost 5 bases, and 4 bases had no gene match. CDR3 coding DNA: TGTGCCAGCAGTCCGGGACAGGGGACCTACAATGAGCAGTTCTTC. Translated: CASSPGQGTYNEQFF.

The CDR3 DNA sequence: TGCGCCAGCAGTACCCCAGGGGCCGGAAACACCATATATTTT. This encodes CASSTPGAGNTIYF. The V call is TRBV10-2, the J call TRBJ1-3; D might be TRBD1 (6 bases). Germline CDR1 is WSHSY and CDR2 is SAAADI. This CDR3 spans 14 amino acids. Trimming stripped 5 bases from V and 4 bases from J, with 12 bases between.

The rearrangement joins TRBV7-2 to TRBJ1-5; TRBD1 aligns across 9 bases. This CDR3 has 17 residues. Germline values: CDR1 SGHTA, CDR2 FQGNSA. J lost 6 bases, V lost 5 bases, and 14 bases had no gene match. This CDR3 reads CASSVGSGTGTIQPQHF. CDR3 in DNA: TGTGCCAGCAGCGTAGGATCCGGGACAGGGACCATTCAGCCCCAGCATTTT.

The chain employs TRBV7-3 and TRBJ2-1, with D tentatively TRBD1 (6 bases). Germline-derived CDR1 and CDR2 are SGHTA and FQGTGA. This CDR3 comprises 15 residues. The V end was cut by 4 bases, the J end by 4 bases, with 14 bases between. The DNA of the CDR3 is TGTGCCAGCAGCTCTGGGATGGGGGCTTACAATGAGCAGTTCTTC. Protein product: CASSSGMGAYNEQFF.

This sequence joins TRBV10-1 and TRBJ1-6; 8 bases line up with TRBD1. Unmatched junction bases numbered 5, after V lost 6 bases and J lost 10 bases. There are 13 residues in the CDR3. Germline V lookup: CDR1 WNHNN, CDR2 SYGVQD (reference sequence). CDR3 DNA: TGCGCCAGCAGCCAGACAGGGGAATCACCCCTCCACTTT. Translated: CASSQTGESPLHF.

The J gene is TRBJ1-2, the V gene TRBV7-9; 11 bases align to TRBD1. Per the germline V gene, CDR1 is SEHNR and CDR2 is FQNEAQ (reference sequence). The CDR3 is 19 residues long. Trimming cost V 1 base and J 7 bases; bases outside gene matches: 17. The CDR3 protein is CASSLGVGQGASGRSGYTF. In DNA, the CDR3 is TGTGCCAGCAGCTTAGGTGTAGGACAGGGGGCATCAGGACGATCTGGCTACACCTTC.

This clone came up once. The chain recombines TRBV6-5 with TRBJ2-7, with D tentatively TRBD1 (6 bases). Trimming took 7 bases from V and 0 from J, leaving 10 bases between them. From germline, CDR1 is MNHEY and CDR2 SVGAGI. The CDR3 sequence is 13 residues long. CDR3 DNA: TGTGCCAGCAAGGAACAGGGCTCCTACGAGCAGTACTTC. As protein: CASKEQGSYEQYF.